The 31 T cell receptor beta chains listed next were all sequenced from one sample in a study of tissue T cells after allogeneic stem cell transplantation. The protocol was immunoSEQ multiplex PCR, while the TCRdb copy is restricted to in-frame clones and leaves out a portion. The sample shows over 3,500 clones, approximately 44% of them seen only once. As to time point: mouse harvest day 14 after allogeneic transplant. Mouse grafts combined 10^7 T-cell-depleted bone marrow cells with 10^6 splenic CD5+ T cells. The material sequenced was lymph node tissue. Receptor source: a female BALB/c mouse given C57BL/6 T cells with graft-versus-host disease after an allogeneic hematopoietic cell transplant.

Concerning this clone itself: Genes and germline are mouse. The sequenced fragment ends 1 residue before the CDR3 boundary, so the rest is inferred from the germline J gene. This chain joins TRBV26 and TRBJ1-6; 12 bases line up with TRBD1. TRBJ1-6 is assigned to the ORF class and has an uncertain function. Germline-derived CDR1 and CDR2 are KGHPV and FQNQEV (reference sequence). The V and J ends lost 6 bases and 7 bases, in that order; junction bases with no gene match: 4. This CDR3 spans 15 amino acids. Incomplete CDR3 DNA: TGTGCCAGCAGAGGGACAGGGGGCGGGAATTCGCCCCTCTAC. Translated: CASRGTGGGNSPLY. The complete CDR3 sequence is CASRGTGGGNSPLYF.

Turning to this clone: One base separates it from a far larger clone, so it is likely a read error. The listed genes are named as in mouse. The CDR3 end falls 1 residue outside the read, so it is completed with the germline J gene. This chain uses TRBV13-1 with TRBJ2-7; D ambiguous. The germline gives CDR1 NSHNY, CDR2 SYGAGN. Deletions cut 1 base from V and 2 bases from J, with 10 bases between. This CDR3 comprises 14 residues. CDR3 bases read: TGTGCCAGCAGTGATACCAGGAGCCCCTATGAACAGTAC. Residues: CASSDTRSPYEQY. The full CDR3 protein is CASSDTRSPYEQYF.

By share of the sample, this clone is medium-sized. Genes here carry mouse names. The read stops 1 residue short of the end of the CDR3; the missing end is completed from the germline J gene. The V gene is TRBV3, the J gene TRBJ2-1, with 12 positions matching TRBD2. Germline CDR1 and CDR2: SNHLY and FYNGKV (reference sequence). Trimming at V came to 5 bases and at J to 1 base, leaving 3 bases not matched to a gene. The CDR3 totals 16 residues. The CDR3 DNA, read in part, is TGTGCCAGCAGCCCGACTGGGGGGGCCAACTATGCTGAGCAGTTC. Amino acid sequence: CASSPTGGANYAEQF. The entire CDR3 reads CASSPTGGANYAEQFF.

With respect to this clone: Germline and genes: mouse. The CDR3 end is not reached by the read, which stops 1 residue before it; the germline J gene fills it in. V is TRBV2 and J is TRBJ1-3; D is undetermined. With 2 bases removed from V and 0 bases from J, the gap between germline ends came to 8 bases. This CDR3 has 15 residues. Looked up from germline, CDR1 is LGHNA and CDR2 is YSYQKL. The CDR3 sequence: CASSQPQNSGNTLYF. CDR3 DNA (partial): TGTGCCAGCAGCCAACCTCAGAATTCTGGAAATACGCTCTAT.

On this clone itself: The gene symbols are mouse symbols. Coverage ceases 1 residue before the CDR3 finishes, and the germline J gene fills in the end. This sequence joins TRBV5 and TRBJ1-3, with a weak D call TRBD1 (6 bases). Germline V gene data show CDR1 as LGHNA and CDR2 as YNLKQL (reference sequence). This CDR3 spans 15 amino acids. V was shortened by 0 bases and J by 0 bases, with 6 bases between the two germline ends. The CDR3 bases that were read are TGTGCCAGCAGCCAAGAAGGGGGTTCTGGAAATACGCTCTAT. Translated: CASSQEGGSGNTLY. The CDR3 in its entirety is CASSQEGGSGNTLYF.

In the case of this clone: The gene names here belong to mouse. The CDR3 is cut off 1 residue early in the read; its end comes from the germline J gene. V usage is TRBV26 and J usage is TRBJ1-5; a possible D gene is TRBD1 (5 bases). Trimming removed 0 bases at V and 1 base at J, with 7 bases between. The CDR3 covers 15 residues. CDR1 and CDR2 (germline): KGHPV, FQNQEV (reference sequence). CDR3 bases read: TGTGCCAGCAGTCTGTCGTACAGGAACAACCAGGCTCCGCTT. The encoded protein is CASSLSYRNNQAPL. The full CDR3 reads CASSLSYRNNQAPLF.

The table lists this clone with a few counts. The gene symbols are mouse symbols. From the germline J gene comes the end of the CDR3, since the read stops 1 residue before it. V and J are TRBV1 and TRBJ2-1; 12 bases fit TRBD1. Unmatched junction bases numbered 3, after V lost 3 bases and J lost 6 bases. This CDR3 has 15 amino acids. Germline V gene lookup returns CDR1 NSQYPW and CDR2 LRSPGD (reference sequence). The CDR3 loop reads CTCSARDRGLAEQFF. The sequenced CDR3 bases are TGCACCTGCAGTGCCCGGGACAGGGGGCTTGCTGAGCAGTTC.

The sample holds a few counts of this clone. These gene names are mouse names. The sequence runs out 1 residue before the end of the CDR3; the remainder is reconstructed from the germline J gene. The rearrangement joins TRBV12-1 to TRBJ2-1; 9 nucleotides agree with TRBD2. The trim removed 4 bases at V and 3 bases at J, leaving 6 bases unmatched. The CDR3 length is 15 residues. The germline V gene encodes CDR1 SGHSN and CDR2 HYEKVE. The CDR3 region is CASSRPGLGYAEQFF. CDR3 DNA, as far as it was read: TGTGCCAGCTCCCGCCCGGGACTGGGCTATGCTGAGCAGTTC.

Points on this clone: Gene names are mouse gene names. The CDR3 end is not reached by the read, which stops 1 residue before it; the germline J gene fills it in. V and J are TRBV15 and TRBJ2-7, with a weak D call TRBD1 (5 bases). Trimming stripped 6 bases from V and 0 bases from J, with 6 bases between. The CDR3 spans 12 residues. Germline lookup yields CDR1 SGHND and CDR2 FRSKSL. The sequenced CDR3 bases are TGTGCCAGCAGCGACAGCTCCTATGAACAGTAC. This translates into CASSDSSYEQY. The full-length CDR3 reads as CASSDSSYEQYF.

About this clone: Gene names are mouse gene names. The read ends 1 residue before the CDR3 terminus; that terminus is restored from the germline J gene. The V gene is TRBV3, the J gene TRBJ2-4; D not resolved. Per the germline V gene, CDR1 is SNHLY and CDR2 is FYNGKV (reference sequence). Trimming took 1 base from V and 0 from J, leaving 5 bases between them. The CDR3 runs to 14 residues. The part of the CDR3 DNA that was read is TGTGCCAGCAGCTTAGAGGGTAGTCAAAACACCTTGTAC. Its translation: CASSLEGSQNTLY. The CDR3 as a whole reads CASSLEGSQNTLYF.

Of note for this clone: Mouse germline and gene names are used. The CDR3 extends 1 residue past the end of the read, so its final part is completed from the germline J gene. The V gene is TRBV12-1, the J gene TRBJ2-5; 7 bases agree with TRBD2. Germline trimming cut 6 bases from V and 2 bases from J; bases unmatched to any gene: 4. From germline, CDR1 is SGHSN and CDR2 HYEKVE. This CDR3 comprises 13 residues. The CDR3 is CASPGTVQDTQYF. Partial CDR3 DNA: TGTGCCAGCCCCGGGACTGTCCAAGACACCCAGTAC. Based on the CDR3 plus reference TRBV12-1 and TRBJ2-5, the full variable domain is DSGVVQSPRHIIKEKGGRSVLTCIPISGHSNVVWYQQTLGKELKFLIQHYEKVERDKGFLPSRFSVQQFDDYHSEMNMSALELEDSAMYFCASPGTVQDTQYFGPGTRLLVL.

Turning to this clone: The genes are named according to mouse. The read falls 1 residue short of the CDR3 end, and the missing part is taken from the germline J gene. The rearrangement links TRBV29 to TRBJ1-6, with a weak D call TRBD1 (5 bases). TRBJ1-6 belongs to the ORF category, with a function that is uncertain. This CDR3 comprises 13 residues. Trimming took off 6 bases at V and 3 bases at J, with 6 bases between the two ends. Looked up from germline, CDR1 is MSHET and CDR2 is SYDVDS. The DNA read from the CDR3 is TGTGCTAGCAGCACAGGCTATAATTCGCCCCTCTAC. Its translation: CASSTGYNSPLY. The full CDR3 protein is CASSTGYNSPLYF.

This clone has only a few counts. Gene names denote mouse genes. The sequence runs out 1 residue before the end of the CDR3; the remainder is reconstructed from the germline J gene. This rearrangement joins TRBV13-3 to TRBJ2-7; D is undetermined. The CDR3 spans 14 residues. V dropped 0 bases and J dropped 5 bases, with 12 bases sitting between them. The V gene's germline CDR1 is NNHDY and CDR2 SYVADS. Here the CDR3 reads CASSDDGSVNEQYF. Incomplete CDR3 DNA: TGTGCCAGCAGTGATGATGGGTCGGTTAATGAACAGTAC.

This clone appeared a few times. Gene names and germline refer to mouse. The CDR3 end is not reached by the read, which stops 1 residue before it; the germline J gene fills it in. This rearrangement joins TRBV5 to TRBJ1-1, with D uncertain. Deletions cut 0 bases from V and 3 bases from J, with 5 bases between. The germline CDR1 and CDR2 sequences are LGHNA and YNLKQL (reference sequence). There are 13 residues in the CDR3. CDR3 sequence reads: CASSQDTDTEVFF. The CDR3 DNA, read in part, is TGTGCCAGCAGCCAAGATACGGACACAGAAGTCTTC.

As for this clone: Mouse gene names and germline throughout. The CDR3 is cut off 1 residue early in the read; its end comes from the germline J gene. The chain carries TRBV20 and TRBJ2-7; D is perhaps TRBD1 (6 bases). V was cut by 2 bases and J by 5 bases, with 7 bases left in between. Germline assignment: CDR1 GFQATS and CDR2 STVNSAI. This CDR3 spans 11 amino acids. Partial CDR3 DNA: TGTGGTGCTAGGACAGGGAATGAACAGTAC. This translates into CGARTGNEQY. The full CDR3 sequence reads CGARTGNEQYF.

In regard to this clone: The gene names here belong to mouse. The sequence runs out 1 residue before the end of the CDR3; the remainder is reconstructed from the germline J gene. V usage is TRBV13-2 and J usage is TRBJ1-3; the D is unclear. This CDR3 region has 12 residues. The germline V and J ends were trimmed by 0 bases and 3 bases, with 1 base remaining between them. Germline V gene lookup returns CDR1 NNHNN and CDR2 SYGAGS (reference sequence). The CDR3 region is CASGDDGNTLYF. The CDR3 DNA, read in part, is TGTGCCAGCGGTGATGATGGAAATACGCTCTAT.

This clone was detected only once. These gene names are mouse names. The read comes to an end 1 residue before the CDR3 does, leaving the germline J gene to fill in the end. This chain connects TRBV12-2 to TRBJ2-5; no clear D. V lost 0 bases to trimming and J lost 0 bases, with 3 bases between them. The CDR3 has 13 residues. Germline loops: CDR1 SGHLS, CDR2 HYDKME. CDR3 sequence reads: CASSLTNQDTQYF. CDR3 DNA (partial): TGTGCCAGCTCTCTCACTAACCAAGACACCCAGTAC.

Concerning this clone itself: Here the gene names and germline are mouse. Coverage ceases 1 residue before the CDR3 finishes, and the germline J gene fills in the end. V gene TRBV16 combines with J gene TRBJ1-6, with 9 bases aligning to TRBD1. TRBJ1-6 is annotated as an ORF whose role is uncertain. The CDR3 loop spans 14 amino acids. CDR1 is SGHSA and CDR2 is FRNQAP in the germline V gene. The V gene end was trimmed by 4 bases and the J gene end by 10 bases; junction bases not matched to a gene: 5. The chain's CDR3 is CASSSGQGWSPLYF. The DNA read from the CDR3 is TGTGCAAGCAGCTCGGGACAGGGCTGGTCGCCCCTCTAC.

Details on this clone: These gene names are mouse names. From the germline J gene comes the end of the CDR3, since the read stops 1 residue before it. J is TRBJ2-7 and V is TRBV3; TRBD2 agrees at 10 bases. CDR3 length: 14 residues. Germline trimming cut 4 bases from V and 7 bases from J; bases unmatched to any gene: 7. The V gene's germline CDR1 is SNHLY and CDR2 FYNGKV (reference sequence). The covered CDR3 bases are TGTGCCAGCAGCTGGGCTGGGGGGGCGCGGGAACAGTAC. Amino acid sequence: CASSWAGGAREQY. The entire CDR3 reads CASSWAGGAREQYF.

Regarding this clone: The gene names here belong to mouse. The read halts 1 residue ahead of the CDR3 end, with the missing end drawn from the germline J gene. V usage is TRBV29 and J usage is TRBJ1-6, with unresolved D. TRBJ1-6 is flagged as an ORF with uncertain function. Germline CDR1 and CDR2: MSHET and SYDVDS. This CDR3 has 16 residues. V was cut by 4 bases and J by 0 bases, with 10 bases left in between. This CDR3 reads CASSWSSNSYNSPLYF. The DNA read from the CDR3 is TGTGCTAGCAGTTGGTCCTCGAATTCCTATAATTCGCCCCTCTAC.

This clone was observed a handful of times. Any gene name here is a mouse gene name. This chain's CDR3 is CASSLWGVYEQYF. The covered CDR3 bases are TGTGCCAGCAGTCTCTGGGGGGTCTATGAACAGTAC. The V and J genes are TRBV26 and TRBJ2-7, with 8 bases lining up with TRBD2. The read falls 1 residue short of the CDR3 end, and the missing part is taken from the germline J gene. Germline CDR1 KGHPV, CDR2 FQNQEV (reference sequence). The J segment lost 3 bases and the V segment lost 3 bases, leaving 1 base of the junction unmatched. There are 13 residues in the CDR3.

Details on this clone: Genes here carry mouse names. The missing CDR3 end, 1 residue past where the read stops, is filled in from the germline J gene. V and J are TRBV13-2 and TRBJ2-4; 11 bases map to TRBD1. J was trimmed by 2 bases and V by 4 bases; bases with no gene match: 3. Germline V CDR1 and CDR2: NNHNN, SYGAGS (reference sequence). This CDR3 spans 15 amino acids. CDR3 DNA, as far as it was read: TGTGCCAGCGGTCGGGACAGGGGGTATCAAAACACCTTGTAC. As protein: CASGRDRGYQNTLY. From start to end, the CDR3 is CASGRDRGYQNTLYF.

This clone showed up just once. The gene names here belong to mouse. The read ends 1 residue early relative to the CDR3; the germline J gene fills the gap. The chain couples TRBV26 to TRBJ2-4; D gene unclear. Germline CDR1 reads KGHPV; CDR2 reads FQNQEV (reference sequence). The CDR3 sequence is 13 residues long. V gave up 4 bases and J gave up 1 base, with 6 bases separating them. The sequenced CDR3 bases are TGTGCCAGCAGTCCCGCGGGTCAAAACACCTTGTAC. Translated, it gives CASSPAGQNTLY. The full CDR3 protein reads CASSPAGQNTLYF.

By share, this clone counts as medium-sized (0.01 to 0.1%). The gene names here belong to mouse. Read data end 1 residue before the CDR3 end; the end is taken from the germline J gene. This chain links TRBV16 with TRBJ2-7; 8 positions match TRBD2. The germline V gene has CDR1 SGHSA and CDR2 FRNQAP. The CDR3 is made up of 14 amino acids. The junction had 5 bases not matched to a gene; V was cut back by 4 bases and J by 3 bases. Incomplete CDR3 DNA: TGTGCAAGCAGCTCCTGGGGGGCCCTCTATGAACAGTAC. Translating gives CASSSWGALYEQY. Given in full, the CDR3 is CASSSWGALYEQYF.

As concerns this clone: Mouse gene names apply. The CDR3 region is CTCSADQGGAPLF. CDR3 DNA, as far as it was read: TGCACCTGCAGTGCAGATCAGGGGGGGGCTCCGCTT. The V and J genes are TRBV1 and TRBJ1-5, with TRBD1 matching 7 bases. The DNA ends 1 residue before the CDR3 does, and the rest of the CDR3 is filled in from the germline J gene. This CDR3 is built from 13 residues. Germline V gene lookup returns CDR1 NSQYPW and CDR2 LRSPGD (reference sequence). The V gene end was trimmed by 0 bases and the J gene end by 9 bases; junction bases not matched to a gene: 2. Filled out from reference TRBV1 and TRBJ1-5, the complete variable domain reads VTLLEQNPRWRLVPRGQAVNLRCILKNSQYPWMSWYQQDLQKQLQWLFTLRSPGDKEVKSLPGADYLATRVTDTELRLQVANMSQGRTLYCTCSADQGGAPLFGEGTRLSVL.

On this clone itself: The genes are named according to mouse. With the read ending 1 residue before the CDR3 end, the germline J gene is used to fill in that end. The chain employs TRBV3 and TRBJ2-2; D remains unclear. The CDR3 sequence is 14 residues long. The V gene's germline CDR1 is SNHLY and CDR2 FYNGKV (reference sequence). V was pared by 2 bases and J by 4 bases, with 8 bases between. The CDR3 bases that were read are TGTGCCAGCAGCTTAATGGGAGGCACCGGGCAGCTCTAC. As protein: CASSLMGGTGQLY. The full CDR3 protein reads CASSLMGGTGQLYF.

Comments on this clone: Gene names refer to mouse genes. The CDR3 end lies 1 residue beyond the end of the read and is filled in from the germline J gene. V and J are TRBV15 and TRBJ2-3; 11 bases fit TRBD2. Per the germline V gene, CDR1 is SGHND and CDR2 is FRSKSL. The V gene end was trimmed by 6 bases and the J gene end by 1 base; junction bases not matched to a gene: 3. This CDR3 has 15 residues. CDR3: CASRPDWGGAETLYF. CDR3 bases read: TGTGCCAGCAGACCGGACTGGGGGGGTGCAGAAACGCTGTAT.

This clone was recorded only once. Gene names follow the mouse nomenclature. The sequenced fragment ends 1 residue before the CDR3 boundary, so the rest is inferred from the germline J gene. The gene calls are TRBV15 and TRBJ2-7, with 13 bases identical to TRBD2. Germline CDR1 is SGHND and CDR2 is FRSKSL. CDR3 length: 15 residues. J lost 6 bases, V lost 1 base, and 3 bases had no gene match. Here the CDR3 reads CASSLGGLGGLEQYF. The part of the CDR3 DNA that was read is TGTGCCAGCAGTTTAGGTGGACTGGGGGGGCTTGAACAGTAC. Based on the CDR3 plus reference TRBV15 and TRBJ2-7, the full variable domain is DAGVTQTPRHEVAEKGQTIILKCEPVSGHNDLFWYRQTKIQGLELLSYFRSKSLMEDGGAFKDRFKAEMLNSSFSTLKIQPTEPKDSAVYLCASSLGGLGGLEQYFGPGTRLTVL.

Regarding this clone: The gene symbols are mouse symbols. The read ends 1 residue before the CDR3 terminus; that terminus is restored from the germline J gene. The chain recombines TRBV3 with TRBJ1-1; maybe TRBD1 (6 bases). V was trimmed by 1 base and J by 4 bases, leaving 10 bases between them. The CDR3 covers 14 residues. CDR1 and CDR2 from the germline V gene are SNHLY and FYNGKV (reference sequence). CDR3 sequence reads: CASSLGGHFTEVFF. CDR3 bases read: TGTGCCAGCAGCTTAGGGGGACATTTCACAGAAGTCTTC.

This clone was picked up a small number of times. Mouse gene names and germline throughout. The covered CDR3 bases are TGTGCCAGCAGTCTGAGGGACAGAAACACCTTGTAC. Translation: CASSLRDRNTLY. The whole CDR3 protein is CASSLRDRNTLYF. The chain recombines TRBV26 with TRBJ2-4; 7 nucleotides agree with TRBD1. The read finishes 1 residue shy of the CDR3 end, and the germline J gene is used to complete it. Germline V gene data show CDR1 as KGHPV and CDR2 as FQNQEV (reference sequence). Germline trimming cut 2 bases from V and 5 bases from J; bases unmatched to any gene: 1. The CDR3 runs to 13 residues.

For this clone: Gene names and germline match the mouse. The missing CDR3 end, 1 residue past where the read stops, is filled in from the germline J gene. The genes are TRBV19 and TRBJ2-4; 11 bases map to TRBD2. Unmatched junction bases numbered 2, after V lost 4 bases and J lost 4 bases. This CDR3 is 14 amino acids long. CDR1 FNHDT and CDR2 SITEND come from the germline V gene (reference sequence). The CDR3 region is CASSDWGGKNTLYF. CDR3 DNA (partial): TGTGCCAGCAGTGACTGGGGGGGGAAAAACACCTTGTAC.